This T cell receptor beta chain was observed in a study of T cell responses to AZD1222 COVID-19 vaccine. V shed 4 bases, J shed 7 bases, and the junction held 9 bases outside the gene matches. The CDR3 loop spans 17 amino acids. Germline V gene sequence: CDR1 MNHEY, CDR2 SVGEGT. Of note for this clone: The target antigen is unknown.

Study-level findings and limits: After two AZD1222 doses, spike-specific TCR breadth and depth rose versus day 0.

Sequenced by immunoSEQ multiplex PCR; TCRdb stores in-frame clones only, minus some. Found here are about 69,000 clones, 75% to 90% of them singletons; the top ten hold roughly 2.7%. The source material was peripheral blood, sampled on day 0 of AZD1222 vaccination. The sequence came from an adult in good health. The chain recombines TRBV6-2 or TRBV6-3 with TRBJ2-3; 15 bases match TRBD2. The CDR3 reads CASSWSTGTSGRHTQYF. The CDR3 nucleotides are TGTGCCAGCAGTTGGAGTACCGGGACTAGCGGGAGGCATACGCAGTATTTT.